This T cell receptor (beta chain) appears in the sequencing data of a study of T-cell memory formation after mild COVID-19. Looking at the study overall: TCR clusters largely stayed donor specific. Points from the study as a whole: Clones contracting across day 15 to 85 had a balanced CD4/CD8 profile; later expanding clones leaned CD4+. In pre-infection memory, a portion of responding clones appeared, which suggested that cross-reactive memory joined.

Germline-derived CDR1 and CDR2 are SGHRS and YFSETQ. The CDR3 covers 14 residues. V gave up 0 bases and J gave up 5 bases, with 9 bases separating them. This clonotype has a count of ten or more. What it recognizes is unknown. TCRdb fed the 5' RACE reads into MiXCR, producing one record per CDR3 protein. Of about 200,000 distinct CDR3 sequences listed, 9.5% are singletons. This receptor was obtained from a young man who had mild COVID-19 (a few samples of this study predate the infection). Cell type and time point are not known. The sequenced material came from PBMCs or a T cell subset sorted from them (not recorded which). The J gene is TRBJ2-1, the V gene TRBV5-1; D gene uncertain. CDR3 sequence (DNA): TGCGCCAGCAGCTTGGGGTCTACCGACAATGAGCAGTTCTTC. Translating gives CASSLGSTDNEQFF.